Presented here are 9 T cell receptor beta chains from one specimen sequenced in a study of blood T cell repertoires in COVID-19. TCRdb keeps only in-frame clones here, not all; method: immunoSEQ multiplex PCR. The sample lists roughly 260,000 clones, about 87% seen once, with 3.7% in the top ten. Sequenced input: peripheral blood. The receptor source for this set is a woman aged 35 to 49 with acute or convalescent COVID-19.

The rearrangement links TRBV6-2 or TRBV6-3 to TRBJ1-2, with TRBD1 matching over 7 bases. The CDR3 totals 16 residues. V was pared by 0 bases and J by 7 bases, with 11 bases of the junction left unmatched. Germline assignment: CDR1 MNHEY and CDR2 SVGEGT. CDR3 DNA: TGTGCCAGCAGTTACTCGATATCCGGGACAGAGGGTGGCTACACCTTC. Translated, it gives CASSYSISGTEGGYTF.

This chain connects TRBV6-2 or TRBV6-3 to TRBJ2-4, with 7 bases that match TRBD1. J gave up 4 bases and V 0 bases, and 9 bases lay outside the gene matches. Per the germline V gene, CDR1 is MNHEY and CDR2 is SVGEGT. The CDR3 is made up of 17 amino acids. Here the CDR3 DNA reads TGTGCCAGCAGTTACTCCCGGGACAGCATCCAAAAAAACATTCAGTACTTC. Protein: CASSYSRDSIQKNIQYF.

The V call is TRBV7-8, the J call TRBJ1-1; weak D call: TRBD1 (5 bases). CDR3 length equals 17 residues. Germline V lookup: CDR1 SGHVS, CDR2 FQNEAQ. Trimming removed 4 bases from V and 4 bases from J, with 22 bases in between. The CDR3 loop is CASSSAPGRSLVTEAFF. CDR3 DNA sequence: TGTGCCAGCAGCTCCGCTCCAGGGAGGAGTCTGGTCACTGAAGCTTTCTTT.

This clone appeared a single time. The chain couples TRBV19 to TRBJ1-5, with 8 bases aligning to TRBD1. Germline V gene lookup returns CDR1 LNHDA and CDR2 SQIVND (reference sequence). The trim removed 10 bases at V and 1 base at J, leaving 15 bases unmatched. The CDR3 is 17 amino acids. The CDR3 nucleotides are TGTGCCACTACTCCCGGGACAGGTGGTATGAGCAATCAGCCCCAGCATTTT. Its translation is CATTPGTGGMSNQPQHF.

CDR3 amino acids: CATSDGRGEAFF. CDR3 nucleotide sequence: TGTGCCACCAGTGACGGACGAGGGGAAGCTTTCTTT. The chain is built from TRBV24-1 and TRBJ1-1; D uncertain. This CDR3 is built from 12 residues. Trimming pared 4 bases from V and 8 bases from J, leaving 10 bases between. The V gene's germline CDR1 is KGHDR and CDR2 SFDVKD.

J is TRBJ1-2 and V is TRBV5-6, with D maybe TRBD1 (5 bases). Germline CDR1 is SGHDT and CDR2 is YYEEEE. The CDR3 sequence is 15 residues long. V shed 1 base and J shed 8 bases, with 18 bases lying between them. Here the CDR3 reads CASSLRGEGARGYTF. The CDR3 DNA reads TGTGCCAGCAGCTTGAGAGGCGAAGGGGCGAGGGGCTACACCTTC.

The CDR3, as DNA: TGTGCCAGCAGCCCCAGGGCAGATACGCAGTATTTT. Its protein is CASSPRADTQYF. The chain carries TRBV3-1 (or the pseudogene TRBV3-2) and TRBJ2-3; D is possibly TRBD1 (5 bases). V was cut by 4 bases and J by 4 bases, with 6 bases left in between. Germline V gene sequence: CDR1 LGHDT, CDR2 YNNKEL (reference sequence). This CDR3 region has 12 residues.

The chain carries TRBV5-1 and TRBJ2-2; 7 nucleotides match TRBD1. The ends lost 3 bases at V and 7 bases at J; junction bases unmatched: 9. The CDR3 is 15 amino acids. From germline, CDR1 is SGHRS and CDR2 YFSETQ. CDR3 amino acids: CASSWGDRDSGELFF. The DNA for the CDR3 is TGCGCCAGCAGCTGGGGCGACAGGGATAGCGGGGAGCTGTTTTTT.

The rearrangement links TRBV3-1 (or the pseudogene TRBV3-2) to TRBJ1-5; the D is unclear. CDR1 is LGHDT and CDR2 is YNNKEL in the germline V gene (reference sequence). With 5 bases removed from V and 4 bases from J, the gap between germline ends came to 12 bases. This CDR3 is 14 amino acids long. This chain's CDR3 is CASSLTTENQPQHF. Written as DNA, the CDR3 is TGTGCCAGCAGCTTAACCACAGAGAATCAGCCCCAGCATTTT.